This T cell receptor (beta chain) was sequenced in a study of blood T cell repertoires in COVID-19. Study details: Sites across the United States, Italy and Spain contributed samples from acute and convalescent COVID-19. T cells, B-cell-depleted T cells, or PBMCs supplied cDNA or gDNA.

CDR3 length: 15 amino acids. V lost 3 bases and J lost 5; bases outside the gene matches: 6. Germline V gene lookup returns CDR1 SGDLS and CDR2 YYNGEE. Generated by immunoSEQ multiplex PCR, the TCRdb table keeps only in-frame clones and is missing some. The table lists a few hundred thousand clones, around 87% of them singletons. Material for sequencing was peripheral blood. This TCR derives from a young man with active or convalescent COVID-19. The genes are TRBV9 and TRBJ1-3; 9 bases line up with TRBD1. CDR3 in DNA: TGTGCCAGCAGCGCCGGAGGACAGGGGAGAAACACCATATATTTT. It is translated as CASSAGGQGRNTIYF.